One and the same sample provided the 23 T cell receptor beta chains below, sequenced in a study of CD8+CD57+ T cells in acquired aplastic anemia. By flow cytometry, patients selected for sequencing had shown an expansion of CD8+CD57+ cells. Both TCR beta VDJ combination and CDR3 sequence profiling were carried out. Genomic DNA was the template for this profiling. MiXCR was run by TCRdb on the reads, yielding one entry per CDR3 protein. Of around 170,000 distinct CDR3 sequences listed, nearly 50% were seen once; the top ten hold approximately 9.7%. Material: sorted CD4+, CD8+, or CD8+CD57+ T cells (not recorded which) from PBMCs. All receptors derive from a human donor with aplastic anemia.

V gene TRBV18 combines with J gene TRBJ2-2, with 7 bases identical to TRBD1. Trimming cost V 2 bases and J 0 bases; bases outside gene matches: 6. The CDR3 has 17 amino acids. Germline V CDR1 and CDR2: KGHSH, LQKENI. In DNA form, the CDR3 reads TGTGCCAGCTCACCAACCCGGGACAGACCGAACACCGGGGAGCTGTTTTTT. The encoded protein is CASSPTRDRPNTGELFF.

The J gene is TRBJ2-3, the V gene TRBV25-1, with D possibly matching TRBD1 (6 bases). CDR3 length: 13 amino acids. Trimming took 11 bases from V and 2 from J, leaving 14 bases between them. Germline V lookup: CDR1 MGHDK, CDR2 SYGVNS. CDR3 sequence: CALFPGVTDTQYF. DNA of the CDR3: TGTGCCCTTTTTCCAGGGGTCACAGATACGCAGTATTTT.

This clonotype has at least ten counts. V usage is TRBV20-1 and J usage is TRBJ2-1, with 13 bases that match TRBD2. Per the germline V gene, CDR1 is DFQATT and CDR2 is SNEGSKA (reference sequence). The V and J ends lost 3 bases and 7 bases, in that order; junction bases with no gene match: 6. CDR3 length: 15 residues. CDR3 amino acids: CSARGLAGSGNEQFF. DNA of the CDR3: TGCAGTGCTAGGGGACTAGCGGGATCAGGAAATGAGCAGTTCTTC.

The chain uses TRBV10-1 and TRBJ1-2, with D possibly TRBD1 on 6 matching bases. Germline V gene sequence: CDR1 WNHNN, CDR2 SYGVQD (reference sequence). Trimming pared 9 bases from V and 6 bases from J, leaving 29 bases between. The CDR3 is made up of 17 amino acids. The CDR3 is CARSGEISPREGDGYTF. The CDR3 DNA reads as TGCGCCAGGTCAGGGGAGATCAGCCCCAGGGAAGGGGATGGCTACACCTTC.

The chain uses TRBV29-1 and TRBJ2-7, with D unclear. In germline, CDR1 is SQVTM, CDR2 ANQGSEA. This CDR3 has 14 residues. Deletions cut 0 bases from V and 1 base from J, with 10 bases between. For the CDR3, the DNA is TGCAGCGTTGAAGACAGGAACTCTTCCTACGAGCAGTACTTC. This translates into CSVEDRNSSYEQYF.

CDR3 amino acids: CASGWTSGSTYEQYF. For the CDR3, the DNA is TGTGCTAGTGGTTGGACTAGCGGGAGCACCTACGAGCAGTACTTC. The chain employs TRBV12-5 and TRBJ2-7, with 13 bases fitting TRBD2. Trimming at V came to 4 bases and at J to 2 bases, leaving 2 bases not matched to a gene. CDR3 length: 15 amino acids. Germline V gene lookup returns CDR1 LGHNT and CDR2 FRNRAP.

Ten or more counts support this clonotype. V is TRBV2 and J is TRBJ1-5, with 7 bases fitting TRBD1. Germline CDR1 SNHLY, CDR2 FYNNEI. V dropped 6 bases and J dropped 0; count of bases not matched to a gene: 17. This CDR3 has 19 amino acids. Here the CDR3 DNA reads TGTGCCAGCAGAGGGGGCCGGATGCCGGCAGGCCTTAGCAATCAGCCCCAGCATTTT. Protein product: CASRGGRMPAGLSNQPQHF.

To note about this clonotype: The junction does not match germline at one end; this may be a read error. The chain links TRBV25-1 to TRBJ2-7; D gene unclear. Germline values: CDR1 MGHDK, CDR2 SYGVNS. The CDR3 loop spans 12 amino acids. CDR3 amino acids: CASSDPSYEQYF. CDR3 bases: TGCGCCAGCAGTGACCCTTCCTACGAGCAGTACTTC.

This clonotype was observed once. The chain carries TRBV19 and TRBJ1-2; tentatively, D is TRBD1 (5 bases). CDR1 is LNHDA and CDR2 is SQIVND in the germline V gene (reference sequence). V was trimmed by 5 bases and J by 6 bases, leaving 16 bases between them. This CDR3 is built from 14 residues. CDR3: CASSLAGERHGYTF. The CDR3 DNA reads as TGTGCCAGTAGTCTAGCGGGGGAGAGGCATGGCTACACCTTC.

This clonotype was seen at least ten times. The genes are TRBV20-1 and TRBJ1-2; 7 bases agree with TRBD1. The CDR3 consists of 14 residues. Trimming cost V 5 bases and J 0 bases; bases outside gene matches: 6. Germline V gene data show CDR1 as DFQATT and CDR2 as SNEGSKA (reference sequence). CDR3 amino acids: CSASDRDTNYGYTF. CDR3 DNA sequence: TGCAGTGCTTCCGACAGGGATACTAACTATGGCTACACCTTC.

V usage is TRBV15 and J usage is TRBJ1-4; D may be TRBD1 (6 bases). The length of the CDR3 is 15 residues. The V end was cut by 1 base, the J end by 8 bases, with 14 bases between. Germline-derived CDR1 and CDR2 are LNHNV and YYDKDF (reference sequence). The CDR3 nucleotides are TGTGCCACCAGCAGAGTGGGAGGGGGTGGAGAAAAACTGTTTTTT. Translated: CATSRVGGGGEKLFF.

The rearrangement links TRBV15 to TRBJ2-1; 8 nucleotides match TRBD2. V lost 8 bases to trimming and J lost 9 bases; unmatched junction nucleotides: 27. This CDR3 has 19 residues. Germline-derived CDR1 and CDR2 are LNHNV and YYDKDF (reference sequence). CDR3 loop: CATRIFLGPAGEDDSEQFF. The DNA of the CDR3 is TGTGCCACCCGCATTTTTTTAGGACCAGCGGGAGAGGATGACAGTGAGCAGTTCTTC.

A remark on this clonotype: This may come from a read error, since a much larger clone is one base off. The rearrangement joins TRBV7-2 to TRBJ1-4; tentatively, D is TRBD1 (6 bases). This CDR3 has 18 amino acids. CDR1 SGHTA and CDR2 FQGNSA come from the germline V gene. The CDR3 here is CASSPLRGRGLTNEKLVF. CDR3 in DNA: TGTGCCAGCAGCCCCCTTAGGGGCAGGGGATTAACTAATGAAAAACTGGTTTTT.

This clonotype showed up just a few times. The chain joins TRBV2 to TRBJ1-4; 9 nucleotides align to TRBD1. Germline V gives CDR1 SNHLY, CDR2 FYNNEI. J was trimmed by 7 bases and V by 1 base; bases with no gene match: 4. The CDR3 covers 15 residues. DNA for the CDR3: TGTGCCAGCAGTGAAGGGACAGGGGCGGGTGAAAAACTGTTTTTT. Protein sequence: CASSEGTGAGEKLFF.

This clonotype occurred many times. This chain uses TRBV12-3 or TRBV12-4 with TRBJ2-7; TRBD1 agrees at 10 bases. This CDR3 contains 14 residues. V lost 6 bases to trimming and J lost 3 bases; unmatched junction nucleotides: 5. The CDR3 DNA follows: TGTGCCAGCAGCTGGGACAGGGGCGGCTACGAGCAGTACTTC. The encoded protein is CASSWDRGGYEQYF.

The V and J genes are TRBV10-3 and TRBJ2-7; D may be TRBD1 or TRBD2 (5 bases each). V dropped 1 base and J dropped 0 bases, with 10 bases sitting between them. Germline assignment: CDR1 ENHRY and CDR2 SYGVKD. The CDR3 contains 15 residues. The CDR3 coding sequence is TGTGCCATCAGTGAGTGGGACGCTACCTCCTACGAGCAGTACTTC. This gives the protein CAISEWDATSYEQYF.

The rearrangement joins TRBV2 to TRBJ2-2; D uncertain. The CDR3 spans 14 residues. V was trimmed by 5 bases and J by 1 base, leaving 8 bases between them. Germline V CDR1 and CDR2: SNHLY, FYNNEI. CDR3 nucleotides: TGTGCCAGCAGTTCAACCTGGAACACCGGGGAGCTGTTTTTT. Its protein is CASSSTWNTGELFF.

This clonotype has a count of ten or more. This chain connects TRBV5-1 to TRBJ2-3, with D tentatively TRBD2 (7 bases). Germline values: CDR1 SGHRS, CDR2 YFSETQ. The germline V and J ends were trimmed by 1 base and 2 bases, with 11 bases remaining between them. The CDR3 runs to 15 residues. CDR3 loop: CASSLRAGATDTQYF. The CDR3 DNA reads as TGCGCCAGCAGCTTGAGGGCGGGGGCCACAGATACGCAGTATTTT.

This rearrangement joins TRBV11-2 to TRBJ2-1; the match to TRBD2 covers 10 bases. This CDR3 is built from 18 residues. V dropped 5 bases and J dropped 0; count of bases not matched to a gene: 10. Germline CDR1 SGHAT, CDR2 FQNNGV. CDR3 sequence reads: CASSPHRPSGSSYNEQFF. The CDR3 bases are TGTGCCAGCAGCCCGCACCGTCCTAGCGGGAGCTCCTACAATGAGCAGTTCTTC.

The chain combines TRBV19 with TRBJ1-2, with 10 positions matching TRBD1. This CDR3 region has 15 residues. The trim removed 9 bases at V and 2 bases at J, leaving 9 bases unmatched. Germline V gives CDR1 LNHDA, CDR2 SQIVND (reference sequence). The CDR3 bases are TGTGCCAGCCACTTGGGACAGGGGCTGAACTATGGCTACACCTTC. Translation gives CASHLGQGLNYGYTF.

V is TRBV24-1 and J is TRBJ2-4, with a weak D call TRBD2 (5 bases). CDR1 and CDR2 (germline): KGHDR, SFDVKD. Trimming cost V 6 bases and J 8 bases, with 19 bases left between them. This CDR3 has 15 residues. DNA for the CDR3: TGTGCCACCAGTTTAAGAATTGGAGGTAAGGACATTCAGTACTTC. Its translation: CATSLRIGGKDIQYF.

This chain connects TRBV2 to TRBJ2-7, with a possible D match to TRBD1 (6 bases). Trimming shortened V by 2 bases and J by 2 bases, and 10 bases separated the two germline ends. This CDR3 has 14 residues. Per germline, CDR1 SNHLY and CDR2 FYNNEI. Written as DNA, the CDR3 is TGTGCCAGCAGTGAACAGGGGATACCCTACGAGCAGTACTTC. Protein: CASSEQGIPYEQYF.

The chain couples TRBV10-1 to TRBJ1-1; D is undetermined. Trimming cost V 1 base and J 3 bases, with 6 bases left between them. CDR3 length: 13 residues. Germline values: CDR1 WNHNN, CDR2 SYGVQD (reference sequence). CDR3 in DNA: TGCGCCAGCAGTGAGTTTGGTGACACTGAAGCTTTCTTT. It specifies CASSEFGDTEAFF.